This entry lists 15 T cell receptor beta chains sequenced from one sample in a study of post-analysis software for immune sequencing data. General study points: In patients, five or six TRBV segments were more frequent than in controls, with TRBV5-6, TRBV5-1 and TRBV20-1 among them.

No antigen has been assigned to these receptors. Sequencing libraries made from TCR beta cDNA carried unique molecular identifiers. TCRdb itself ran the PCR reads through MiXCR, one entry per CDR3 protein. The sample yields around 200,000 distinct CDR3 sequences, 29% seen once. Sequences were obtained from blood. The receptors shown here come from a girl under 18 with multiple sclerosis.

The chain is built from TRBV20-1 and TRBJ1-1, with 7 bases matching TRBD1. The CDR3 is 15 amino acids. V lost 4 bases and J lost 1; bases outside the gene matches: 9. Germline V lookup: CDR1 DFQATT, CDR2 SNEGSKA (reference sequence). This CDR3 reads CSAIRTGTANTEAFF. In DNA, the CDR3 is TGCAGTGCTATACGGACCGGGACAGCGAACACTGAAGCTTTCTTT.

A few counts support this clonotype. This chain joins TRBV20-1 and TRBJ1-5; D is undetermined. The germline V and J ends were trimmed by 0 bases and 0 bases, with 6 bases remaining between them. This CDR3 comprises 14 residues. Germline V gene sequence: CDR1 DFQATT, CDR2 SNEGSKA (reference sequence). In nucleotides, the CDR3 is TGCAGTGCTAGAGATTCCTATAGCAATCAGCCCCAGCATTTT. Protein product: CSARDSYSNQPQHF.

A remark on this clonotype: A much larger clonotype is one base distant, so this may be a read error. The chain carries TRBV27 and TRBJ2-6; 9 bases map to TRBD1. The CDR3 contains 13 residues. Germline loops: CDR1 MNHEY, CDR2 SMNVEV (reference sequence). The CDR3 loop is CASSWTGEGVRTF. CDR3 in DNA: TGTGCCAGCAGTTGGACAGGGGAAGGGGTCCGGACTTTC.

About this clonotype itself: A single base separates this from a much larger clone, so it may be a read error. J is TRBJ2-7 and V is TRBV24-1, with 8 bases lining up with TRBD1. The CDR3 has 14 amino acids. J was trimmed by 3 bases and V by 4 bases; bases with no gene match: 4. Germline V gene sequence: CDR1 KGHDR, CDR2 SFDVKD. The CDR3 DNA reads TGTGCCACCAGTGAGACAGGGGCACGCTACGAGCAGTACTTC. It translates to CATSETGARYEQYF.

V gene TRBV5-6 combines with J gene TRBJ2-7, with 7 positions matching TRBD1. There are 15 residues in the CDR3. Germline V CDR1 and CDR2: SGHDT, YYEEEE. With 3 bases clipped from V and 0 bases from J, the junction kept 6 bases outside the gene matches. CDR3 nucleotides: TGTGCCAGCAGCTCTACAGGGGTCGGCTCCTACGAGCAGTACTTC. It translates to CASSSTGVGSYEQYF.

Comment on this clonotype: A clone one base away is much larger, so this may be a read error. This sequence joins TRBV5-1 and TRBJ1-2; the D gene is possibly TRBD1 (6 bases). The CDR3 covers 14 residues. Trimming shortened V by 3 bases and J by 4 bases, and 13 bases separated the two germline ends. CDR1 is SGHRS and CDR2 is YFSETQ in the germline V gene. CDR3 sequence: CASSYHGQCYGYTF. CDR3 bases: TGCGCCAGCAGCTACCACGGACAGTGCTATGGCTACACCTTC.

Comments on this clonotype: This may stem from a read error, because a much larger clone lies one nucleotide away. The chain has TRBV7-9 and TRBJ2-5; 10 bases align to TRBD2. Germline CDR1 SEHNR, CDR2 FQNEAQ (reference sequence). V shed 5 bases, J shed 11 bases, and the junction held 11 bases outside the gene matches. The CDR3 is made up of 14 amino acids. CDR3 region: CASSPGTSADEQYF. Here the CDR3 DNA reads TGTGCCAGCAGCCCCGGGACTAGCGCCGATGAGCAGTACTTC.

The chain employs TRBV29-1 and TRBJ2-1; 8 positions match TRBD2. CDR1 SQVTM and CDR2 ANQGSEA come from the germline V gene. Germline trimming cut 3 bases from V and 1 base from J; bases unmatched to any gene: 8. The CDR3 spans 16 residues. The CDR3 DNA sequence: TGCAGCGTTGACCCGCGACTAGCGAGATCCTACAATGAGCAGTTCTTC. Its protein product is CSVDPRLARSYNEQFF.

This clonotype appeared many times. This rearrangement joins TRBV5-1 to TRBJ2-6, with 10 bases lining up with TRBD1. The CDR3 totals 19 residues. Per the germline V gene, CDR1 is SGHRS and CDR2 is YFSETQ. The V gene end was trimmed by 0 bases and the J gene end by 0 bases; junction bases not matched to a gene: 6. The CDR3 region is CASSLDPGQGPSGANVLTF. The CDR3 nucleotides are TGCGCCAGCAGCTTGGATCCGGGACAGGGGCCCTCTGGGGCCAACGTCCTGACTTTC. Using reference TRBV5-1 and TRBJ2-6 for the parts outside the CDR3, the full variable domain is KAGVTQTPRYLIKTRGQQVTLSCSPISGHRSVSWYQQTPGQGLQFLFEYFSETQRNKGNFPGRFSGRQFSNSRSEMNVSTLELGDSALYLCASSLDPGQGPSGANVLTFGAGSRLTVL.

The V gene is TRBV5-1, the J gene TRBJ1-1, with 7 bases that match TRBD1. The CDR3 runs 16 residues. In germline, CDR1 is SGHRS, CDR2 YFSETQ. The J segment lost 4 bases and the V segment lost 4 bases, leaving 13 bases of the junction unmatched. CDR3 sequence reads: CASSPRQGMITTEAFF. The CDR3 coding sequence is TGCGCCAGCAGCCCAAGACAGGGAATGATAACCACTGAAGCTTTCTTT.

This sequence joins TRBV27 and TRBJ1-1; D unresolved. The CDR3 extends over 8 amino acids. Germline V gene sequence: CDR1 MNHEY, CDR2 SMNVEV (reference sequence). The V end lost 6 bases, the J end lost 10 bases, and 3 bases lay between the germline ends. The CDR3 sequence: CASRAAFF. The CDR3 DNA is TGTGCCAGCAGAGCAGCTTTCTTT.

For this clonotype: A much larger clone is a single base away; this may be a read error. The chain is built from TRBV7-2 and TRBJ2-5; tentatively, D is TRBD1 (6 bases). V lost 5 bases and J lost 0, with 10 bases in between. Germline values: CDR1 SGHTA, CDR2 FQGNSA. The CDR3 sequence is 14 residues long. CDR3 nucleotide sequence: TGTGCCAGCAGCCCCGGGACATACCAAGAGACCCAGTACTTC. Its translation is CASSPGTYQETQYF.

This clonotype was found a few times. The V and J genes are TRBV28 and TRBJ2-5; 9 nucleotides line up with TRBD1. The CDR3 sequence is 16 residues long. Trimming cost V 4 bases and J 7 bases; bases outside gene matches: 13. Germline V CDR1 and CDR2: MDHEN, SYDVKM. The CDR3 spells CASSSPSGQGWRTQYF. CDR3 nucleotides: TGTGCCAGCAGTTCCCCATCGGGACAGGGCTGGAGGACCCAGTACTTC.

The sample holds one count of this clonotype. This may come from a read error, since a much larger clone is one base off. This chain joins TRBV15 and TRBJ1-2; D uncertain. The CDR3 has 15 amino acids. Trimming cost V 2 bases and J 1 base, with 11 bases left between them. CDR1 and CDR2 from the germline V gene are LNHNV and YYDKDF (reference sequence). The CDR3 sequence: CATSRSLESNYGYTF. The CDR3 bases are TGTGCCACCAGCAGAAGCCTTGAAAGTAACTATGGCTACACCTTC.

In this sample, this clonotype turned up a few times. The chain employs TRBV28 and TRBJ2-7; 8 bases match TRBD1. The V gene's germline CDR1 is MDHEN and CDR2 SYDVKM. This CDR3 contains 14 residues. V gave up 6 bases and J gave up 2 bases; unmatched junction bases: 6. The CDR3 bases are TGTGCCAGCAGCGACGGGACAGGAGCCTACGAGCAGTACTTC. It codes for CASSDGTGAYEQYF.